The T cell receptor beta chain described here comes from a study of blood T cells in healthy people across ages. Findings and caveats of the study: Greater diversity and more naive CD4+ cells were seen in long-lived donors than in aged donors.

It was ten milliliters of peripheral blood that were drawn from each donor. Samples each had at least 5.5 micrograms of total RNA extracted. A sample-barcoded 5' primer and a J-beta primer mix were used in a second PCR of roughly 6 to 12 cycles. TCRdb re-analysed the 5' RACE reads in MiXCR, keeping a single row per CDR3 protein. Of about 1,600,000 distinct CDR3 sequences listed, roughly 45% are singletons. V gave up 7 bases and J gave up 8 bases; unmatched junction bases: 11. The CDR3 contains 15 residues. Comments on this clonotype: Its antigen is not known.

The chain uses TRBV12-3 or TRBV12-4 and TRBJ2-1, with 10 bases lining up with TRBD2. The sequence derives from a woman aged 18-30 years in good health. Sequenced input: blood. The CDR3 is CASIGGAGGLYEQFF. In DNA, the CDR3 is TGTGCCAGCATAGGAGGAGCGGGGGGGCTTTATGAGCAGTTCTTC.